These 27 T cell receptor beta chains came from one sample sequenced in a study of CD8 T cells in Susac syndrome. Reverse transcription used 0.5 to 1 ug RNA and random hexamers. Via MiXCR, TCRdb re-called the immunoSEQ multiplex PCR reads, giving one row per CDR3 protein. Altogether 55,000 to 80,000 distinct CDR3 sequences are present, 93% being singletons, with the ten largest covering less than 0.19%. The sequencing input was CD4+ T cells from PBMCs. The source of these receptors is a human donor with Susac syndrome.

The chain is built from TRBV6-5 and TRBJ1-2; 9 bases fit TRBD1. The CDR3 has 16 residues. V shed 0 bases and J 8 bases; nucleotides not matched to a gene: 10. CDR1 MNHEY and CDR2 SVGAGI come from the germline V gene. The CDR3 DNA sequence: TGTGCCAGCAGTTACTCGACAGGGGGTCTGGGTAGAGGCTACACCTTC. Protein sequence: CASSYSTGGLGRGYTF.

The chain carries TRBV28 and TRBJ2-5; TRBD1 agrees at 9 bases. Unmatched junction bases numbered 10, after V lost 1 base and J lost 1 base. The CDR3 contains 18 residues. Germline-derived CDR1 and CDR2 are MDHEN and SYDVKM. This CDR3 is CASSLSLPRTGVQETQYF. In nucleotides, the CDR3 is TGTGCCAGCAGTTTATCCTTACCCCGGACAGGGGTCCAAGAGACCCAGTACTTC.

V gene TRBV9 combines with J gene TRBJ2-2; 10 nucleotides line up with TRBD1. The CDR3 loop spans 17 amino acids. Germline CDR1 reads SGDLS; CDR2 reads YYNGEE. The V segment lost 2 bases and the J segment 1 base; nucleotides outside the gene matches: 5. The CDR3 sequence: CASSVTRDRGNTGELFF. In DNA form, the CDR3 reads TGTGCCAGCAGCGTTACTCGGGACAGGGGGAACACCGGGGAGCTGTTTTTT.

The V gene is TRBV29-1, the J gene TRBJ1-3; tentative D call: TRBD1 (5 bases). The CDR3 is 15 amino acids. V dropped 3 bases and J dropped 0 bases, with 12 bases sitting between them. The V gene's germline CDR1 is SQVTM and CDR2 ANQGSEA. DNA of the CDR3: TGCAGCGTTGACTTAGGGGCAGCCTCTGGAAACACCATATATTTT. Translating gives CSVDLGAASGNTIYF.

CDR3 loop: CASSPQGGFSNQPQHF. As DNA, the CDR3 is TGTGCCAGCAGTCCTCAGGGGGGGTTTAGCAATCAGCCCCAGCATTTT. The chain carries TRBV12-3 or TRBV12-4 and TRBJ1-5; 7 bases fit TRBD1. With V trimmed by 5 bases and J by 0 bases, 7 bases remained unmatched. CDR3 length: 16 amino acids.

This clonotype was picked up one time. The rearrangement uses TRBV2 and TRBJ2-7; D may be TRBD1 (7 bases). V was pared by 6 bases and J by 3 bases, with 12 bases between. This CDR3 is built from 13 residues. Germline V lookup: CDR1 SNHLY, CDR2 FYNNEI. As DNA, the CDR3 is TGTGCCAGCAGCGGGGGACAGATCTACGAGCAGTACTTC. Translating it yields CASSGGQIYEQYF.

The J gene is TRBJ1-1, the V gene TRBV7-8; no clear D gene. V lost 3 bases and J lost 3, with 14 bases in between. This CDR3 has 15 amino acids. Germline CDR1 and CDR2: SGHVS and FQNEAQ. CDR3 region: CASSLGFMIDTEAFF. The CDR3 bases are TGTGCCAGCAGCTTGGGGTTCATGATAGACACTGAAGCTTTCTTT.

The chain joins TRBV6-5 to TRBJ2-1; TRBD2 is a possible D gene (5 bases). The germline V and J ends were trimmed by 0 bases and 4 bases, with 10 bases remaining between them. The CDR3 runs 15 residues. Germline V gene sequence: CDR1 MNHEY, CDR2 SVGAGI. This chain's CDR3 is CASSYSSGLYNEQFF. In nucleotides, the CDR3 is TGTGCCAGCAGTTACTCGTCCGGACTGTACAATGAGCAGTTCTTC.

About this clonotype itself: One end of the junction does not line up with germline, which may come from a read error. V gene TRBV13 combines with J gene TRBJ2-1, with unresolved D. CDR1 and CDR2 from the germline V gene are PRHDT and FYEKMQ (reference sequence). The CDR3 has 13 amino acids. The CDR3 region is CASSLGGSRFVLF. In DNA form, the CDR3 reads TGTGCCAGCAGCTTAGGTGGCAGTCGGTTTGTTCTCTTC.

This clonotype was observed a handful of times. The chain has TRBV20-1 and TRBJ1-1; D gene unclear. CDR1 is DFQATT, CDR2 SNEGSKA, per germline (reference sequence). V was shortened by 0 bases and J by 1 base, with 6 bases between the two germline ends. CDR3 length: 13 residues. As DNA, the CDR3 is TGCAGTGCTAGAGAGGGAGGGAACACTGAAGCTTTCTTT. It specifies CSAREGGNTEAFF.

In DNA, the CDR3 is TGTGCCAGCTCACCCCGGGGCCGCGGGGTGAACACTGAAGCTTTCTTT. This encodes CASSPRGRGVNTEAFF. This sequence joins TRBV18 and TRBJ1-1, with D perhaps matching TRBD1 (5 bases). Germline-derived CDR1 and CDR2 are KGHSH and LQKENI. Trimming removed 3 bases at V and 0 bases at J, with 14 bases between. The CDR3 is 16 residues long.

The chain carries TRBV5-1 and TRBJ2-7, with TRBD2 matching over 9 bases. CDR1 and CDR2 (germline): SGHRS, YFSETQ. CDR3 length: 16 residues. V lost 4 bases and J lost 7; bases outside the gene matches: 15. CDR3 amino acids: CASSLGASGAPGEQYF. In DNA, the CDR3 is TGCGCCAGCAGCCTCGGGGCTAGCGGGGCCCCGGGGGAGCAGTACTTC.

V gene TRBV15 combines with J gene TRBJ2-7, with D hard to call. CDR1 is LNHNV and CDR2 is YYDKDF in the germline V gene (reference sequence). Trimming removed 0 bases at V and 3 bases at J, with 12 bases between. The CDR3 contains 15 residues. DNA of the CDR3: TGTGCCACCAGCAGAGATACGGTGTCAGGCTACGAGCAGTACTTC. The encoded protein is CATSRDTVSGYEQYF.

The chain has TRBV6-6 and TRBJ2-7; TRBD1 is a possible D gene (6 bases). This CDR3 region has 14 residues. V gave up 7 bases and J gave up 1 base, with 14 bases separating them. CDR1 and CDR2 (germline): MNHNY, SVGAGI (reference sequence). The DNA of the CDR3 is TGTGCCAGCATGGAATTCACAGGGTCCTACGAGCAGTACTTC. This codes for CASMEFTGSYEQYF.

This chain uses TRBV28 with TRBJ2-3, with 11 positions matching TRBD1. Germline V gene lookup returns CDR1 MDHEN and CDR2 SYDVKM. V was pared by 8 bases and J by 2 bases, with 15 bases of the junction left unmatched. The CDR3 contains 18 residues. The CDR3 DNA follows: TGTGCCAGCTGGACAGGGGGCGCGGCGGCGGGCCACACAGATACGCAGTATTTT. It translates to CASWTGGAAAGHTDTQYF. The full variable domain, in which reference TRBV28 and TRBJ2-3 provide the parts outside the CDR3, is DVKVTQSSRYLVKRTGEKVFLECVQDMDHENMFWYRQDPGLGLRLIYFSYDVKMKEKGDIPEGYSVSREKKERFSLILESASTNQTSMYLCASWTGGAAAGHTDTQYFGPGTRLTVL.

The chain combines TRBV28 with TRBJ2-3; D uncertain. Per the germline V gene, CDR1 is MDHEN and CDR2 is SYDVKM. The CDR3 runs 10 residues. Trimming pared 3 bases from V and 13 bases from J, leaving 8 bases between. Here the CDR3 reads CASSFEIKYF. DNA of the CDR3: TGTGCCAGCAGTTTCGAAATCAAGTATTTT.

The rearrangement uses TRBV6-1 and TRBJ2-1; D could derive from TRBD1 or TRBD2 (5 bases each). CDR3 size: 14 residues. V gave up 5 bases and J gave up 2 bases, with 10 bases separating them. Germline CDR1 is MNHNS and CDR2 is SASEGT. CDR3 DNA: TGTGCCAGCAGTCCTCCGGGGCCCTACAATGAGCAGTTCTTC. Translated, it gives CASSPPGPYNEQFF.

The chain joins TRBV7-2 to TRBJ2-7; no clear D gene. V was clipped by 5 bases and J by 5 bases, with 10 bases between them. In germline, CDR1 is SGHTA, CDR2 FQGNSA. The CDR3 covers 12 residues. DNA of the CDR3: TGTGCCAGCAGCCGTTCCTGGGACGAGCAGTACTTC. Translated, it gives CASSRSWDEQYF.

This chain's CDR3 is CASSPSGQGLRNTF. The CDR3 DNA is TGTGCCAGCAGCCCCTCGGGACAGGGGCTTCGGAACACCTTC. V and J are TRBV7-9 and TRBJ1-2, with 10 positions matching TRBD1. This CDR3 is 14 amino acids long. V lost 5 bases and J lost 12; bases outside the gene matches: 12. Germline values: CDR1 SEHNR, CDR2 FQNEAQ (reference sequence).

V gene TRBV29-1 combines with J gene TRBJ2-6; D assignment may be TRBD1 or TRBD2 (6 bases each). CDR1 is SQVTM, CDR2 ANQGSEA, per germline. The germline V and J ends were trimmed by 7 bases and 0 bases, with 19 bases remaining between them. The CDR3 extends over 17 amino acids. The CDR3 coding sequence is TGCAGCGGCCTTGAGGGGGGACACTCCTCTGGGGCCAACGTCCTGACTTTC. Encoded protein: CSGLEGGHSSGANVLTF. Based on the CDR3 plus reference TRBV29-1 and TRBJ2-6, the full variable domain is SAVISQKPSRDICQRGTSLTIQCQVDSQVTMMFWYRQQPGQSLTLIATANQGSEATYESGFVIDKFPISRPNLTFSTLTVSNMSPEDSSIYLCSGLEGGHSSGANVLTFGAGSRLTVL.

The chain uses TRBV6-2 or TRBV6-3 and TRBJ1-6; no firm D call. Germline-derived CDR1 and CDR2 are MNHEY and SVGEGT. This CDR3 has 13 amino acids. V was cut by 6 bases and J by 9 bases, with 12 bases left in between. Written as DNA, the CDR3 is TGTGCCAGCAGCGATTCCACACTTTCACCCCTCCACTTT. Its protein product is CASSDSTLSPLHF.

The CDR3 loop reads CASRLGQGAFGNQPQHF. As DNA, the CDR3 is TGTGCCAGCAGACTGGGACAGGGGGCTTTCGGCAATCAGCCCCAGCATTTT. The chain couples TRBV12-3 or TRBV12-4 to TRBJ1-5, with 12 bases that match TRBD1. V lost 6 bases and J lost 2; bases outside the gene matches: 8. The CDR3 runs 17 residues.

The V gene is TRBV7-2, the J gene TRBJ1-1; 7 bases align to TRBD1. The CDR3 consists of 18 residues. Germline-derived CDR1 and CDR2 are SGHTA and FQGNSA. V lost 5 bases, J lost 0 bases, and 15 bases stayed unmatched. In DNA form, the CDR3 reads TGTGCCAGCAGCCCCCGGGGGGGGGACAGAGTAATGAACACTGAAGCTTTCTTT. The encoded protein is CASSPRGGDRVMNTEAFF.

The chain joins TRBV15 to TRBJ2-7; perhaps TRBD1 as D (7 bases). Trimming stripped 2 bases from V and 4 bases from J, with 15 bases between. The germline CDR1 and CDR2 sequences are LNHNV and YYDKDF (reference sequence). The CDR3 spans 15 residues. DNA for the CDR3: TGTGCCACCAGCAGACTTCAGGGGGGCTATTACGAGCAGTACTTC. Encoded protein: CATSRLQGGYYEQYF. Full variable domain (remainder filled in from reference TRBV15 and TRBJ2-7): DAMVIQNPRYQVTQFGKPVTLSCSQTLNHNVMYWYQQKSSQAPKLLFHYYDKDFNNEADTPDNFQSRRPNTSFCFLDIRSPGLGDTAMYLCATSRLQGGYYEQYFGPGTRLTVT.

The V and J genes are TRBV5-1 and TRBJ1-4, with D unclear. The V and J ends lost 1 base and 7 bases respectively, with 14 bases between them. Germline lookup yields CDR1 SGHRS and CDR2 YFSETQ. The CDR3 extends over 15 amino acids. The chain's CDR3 is CASSLTVSLGEKLFF. In DNA, the CDR3 is TGCGCCAGCAGCTTGACGGTCTCTCTTGGTGAAAAACTGTTTTTT.

The chain combines TRBV14 with TRBJ2-2, with 9 bases fitting TRBD2. The CDR3 loop spans 17 amino acids. From germline, CDR1 is SGHDN and CDR2 FVKESK. Trimming at V came to 4 bases and at J to 1 base, leaving 7 bases not matched to a gene. CDR3 nucleotide sequence: TGTGCCAGCAGCCGCCTTCTAGCGGGGTTGAACACCGGGGAGCTGTTTTTT. This encodes CASSRLLAGLNTGELFF.

The V call is TRBV11-3, the J call TRBJ2-1; TRBD1 is a possible D gene (6 bases). The CDR3 covers 16 residues. V was cut by 1 base and J by 6 bases, with 16 bases left in between. In germline, CDR1 is SGHNT, CDR2 YENEEA. CDR3 amino acids: CASSLGLVGTLNEQFF. CDR3 nucleotide sequence: TGTGCCAGCAGCTTAGGCTTAGTTGGGACACTCAATGAGCAGTTCTTC.